This T cell receptor (beta chain) was sequenced during a study of human thymus T cells. Points from the study as a whole: Related research described strongly overlapping thymic repertoires in unrelated people. Across thymic and blood repertoires, the usage of V and J genes appeared to be biased.

As to this clone: Its antigen is unknown.

Thymic material originated from resections removed in the course of corrective heart surgery. Data came from immunoSEQ multiplex PCR; TCRdb stores just in-frame clones and leaves some out. This table has about 78,000 clones, roughly 97% appearing once. The length of the CDR3 is 18 residues. CDR1 and CDR2 from the germline V gene are MDHEN and SYDVKM. J was trimmed by 2 bases and V by 0 bases; bases with no gene match: 12. This sequence was found in a boy under three years old with a congenital heart defect but otherwise immunologically healthy. The chain is built from TRBV28 and TRBJ2-7, with 8 bases aligning to TRBD1. Sequencing was performed on thymus tissue. This CDR3 reads CASSLWGTGLRRAYEQYF. The CDR3 DNA is TGTGCCAGCAGTTTATGGGGGACAGGCCTGAGAAGGGCCTACGAGCAGTACTTC.